Listed below are T cell receptor beta chains from one sample, sequenced in a study of T-cell reconstitution after alpha-beta-depleted transplantation in children. Each CDR3 protein gets one entry after TCRdb re-called the PCR reads with MiXCR. The sample has about 500,000 distinct CDR3 sequences; less than 35% are singletons. The sample was PBMCs from the stem cell graft donor, taken from the stem cell graft. These receptors came from a human donor who donated a stem cell graft to a child with aplastic anemia. Both conserved end residues are part of each CDR3. The D gene is left open where the match is weak. For some rows the clone size is stated as once, few or many, or as a class when expanded; others skip it.

few	TRBD2	TRBV7-2	TRBJ2-7	CASSLGLAGAGGDEQYF	TGTGCCAGCAGCTTAGGACTAGCGGGAGCGGGGGGGGACGAGCAGTACTTC
-	TRBD2	TRBV12-3/TRBV12-4	TRBJ2-7	CASSFSSSGSREQYF	TGTGCCAGCAGTTTTTCGTCTAGCGGGAGTCGTGAGCAGTACTTC
few	TRBD1	TRBV29-1	TRBJ1-2	CSVESWGQVASGYTF	TGCAGCGTTGAAAGTTGGGGACAGGTTGCGAGTGGCTACACCTTC
-	TRBD2	TRBV12-3/TRBV12-4	TRBJ2-1	CASRPSGRESSYNEQFF	TGTGCCAGCAGGCCGAGCGGGAGGGAAAGCTCCTACAATGAGCAGTTCTTC
-	TRBD2	TRBV19	TRBJ2-3	CASSTHRDYPTDTQYF	TGTGCCAGTAGTACCCACCGGGACTACCCCACAGATACGCAGTATTTT
few	TRBD1	TRBV25-1	TRBJ2-6	CASSRDRDFSGANVLTF	TGTGCCAGCAGTCGGGACAGGGATTTCTCTGGGGCCAACGTCCTGACTTTC
-	TRBD2	TRBV20-1	TRBJ2-7	CSAIAGPIPYEQYF	TGCAGTGCTATAGCGGGCCCAATCCCCTACGAGCAGTACTTC
few	-	TRBV11-1	TRBJ2-7	CASSLDGPGGEQYF	TGTGCCAGCAGCTTGGACGGGCCTGGAGGCGAGCAGTACTTC
few	TRBD2	TRBV6-2/TRBV6-3	TRBJ2-2	CASRTTTSGISVGELFF	TGTGCCAGCAGAACGACGACTAGCGGGATATCTGTGGGGGAGCTGTTTTTT
-	-	TRBV6-4	TRBJ1-5	CASAAYAGLGQPQHF	TGTGCCAGCGCCGCCTATGCGGGTCTCGGTCAGCCCCAGCATTTT
-	-	TRBV20-1	TRBJ1-1	CSAPGPRNTEAFF	TGCAGTGCGCCGGGGCCTAGGAACACTGAAGCTTTCTTT
few	TRBD1	TRBV20-1	TRBJ1-1	CSATGQGTPVDTEAFF	TGCAGTGCTACCGGACAGGGGACTCCGGTGGACACTGAAGCTTTCTTT
-	-	TRBV7-8	TRBJ2-5	CASSSGGGAEETQYF	TGTGCCAGCAGCTCAGGAGGGGGGGCGGAAGAGACCCAGTACTTC
-	TRBD2	TRBV12-5	TRBJ2-3	CASGSTSGITDTQYF	TGTGCTAGTGGTTCTACTAGCGGGATCACAGATACGCAGTATTTT
few	-	TRBV6-5	TRBJ1-2	CASSYSMDGISYGYTF	TGTGCCAGCAGTTACTCGATGGACGGGATCTCCTATGGCTACACCTTC
-	TRBD1	TRBV12-3/TRBV12-4	TRBJ2-5	CASAPQDRGVGGGTQYF	TGTGCCAGCGCCCCGCAGGACAGGGGTGTAGGAGGAGGGACCCAGTACTTC
few	-	TRBV6-2/TRBV6-3	TRBJ1-5	CASSDQDGGFNQPQHF	TGTGCCAGCAGCGACCAGGACGGCGGTTTCAATCAGCCCCAGCATTTT
-	TRBD2	TRBV5-1	TRBJ2-3	CASSREGSGSSDTQYF	TGCGCCAGCAGCCGAGAGGGTAGCGGGAGTTCAGATACGCAGTATTTT
-	-	TRBV6-1	TRBJ1-6	CASQGNSPLHF	TGTGCCAGCCAGGGAAATTCACCCCTCCACTTT
-	-	TRBV5-5	TRBJ2-7	CASSLTVHEQYF	TGTGCCAGCAGCTTGACAGTCCACGAGCAGTACTTC
-	TRBD2	TRBV20-1	TRBJ2-7	CSGSRRGLGYEQYF	TGCAGTGGGAGTCGACGGGGACTAGGCTACGAGCAGTACTTC
-	TRBD1	TRBV29-1	TRBJ1-1	CSARDRGIVRAFF	TGCAGCGCTCGGGACAGGGGCATCGTAAGGGCTTTCTTT
-	TRBD2	TRBV11-2	TRBJ2-3	CASSSSGVEFYTQYF	TGTGCCAGCAGCTCTAGCGGGGTCGAGTTCTATACGCAGTATTTT
few	-	TRBV4-3	TRBJ2-1	CASSTRRTILNEQFF	TGCGCCAGCAGCACCCGAAGGACTATTTTGAATGAGCAGTTCTTC
-	TRBD1	TRBV9	TRBJ1-5	CASSAQGVNQPQHF	TGTGCCAGCAGTGCACAGGGGGTCAATCAGCCCCAGCATTTT
-	-	TRBV29-1	TRBJ2-2	CSAWTRTANTGELFF	TGCAGCGCCTGGACGAGGACGGCGAACACCGGGGAGCTGTTTTTT
few	TRBD2	TRBV4-3	TRBJ2-3	CASSQRAWAGGDTQYF	TGCGCCAGCAGCCAACGAGCTTGGGCGGGAGGAGATACGCAGTATTTT
-	-	TRBV7-2	TRBJ2-1	CASSYDRNLLGLNEQFF	TGTGCCAGCAGCTACGACAGGAACCTACTGGGGTTGAATGAGCAGTTCTTC
-	-	TRBV6-1	TRBJ2-3	CASSEDRPSTDTQYF	TGTGCCAGCAGTGAAGACAGGCCTAGCACAGATACGCAGTATTTT
-	TRBD1	TRBV12-3/TRBV12-4	TRBJ2-2	CASRPTGGGTGELFF	TGTGCCAGCAGACCGACAGGGGGGGGCACCGGGGAGCTGTTTTTT
few	TRBD2	TRBV18	TRBJ2-7	CASSRTSGSYEQYF	TGTGCCAGCTCACGGACTAGCGGTTCCTACGAGCAGTACTTC
few	TRBD2	TRBV7-2	TRBJ2-3	CASSLAGLAGTAQYF	TGTGCCAGCAGCTTAGCGGGACTAGCGGGAACAGCGCAGTATTTT
-	TRBD2	TRBV30	TRBJ2-1	CAWSRGGNEQFF	TGTGCCTGGAGTCGCGGGGGCAATGAGCAGTTCTTC
-	-	TRBV27	TRBJ2-1	CASSLWGSTEQFF	TGTGCCAGCAGTTTATGGGGAAGTACGGAGCAGTTCTTC
-	-	TRBV15	TRBJ1-1	CATSRDGKGKRNTEAFF	TGTGCCACCAGCAGAGATGGTAAGGGAAAAAGGAACACTGAAGCTTTCTTT
many	TRBD2	TRBV5-5	TRBJ2-1	CASSTSPGTSGDVDEQFF	TGTGCCAGCAGCACCAGTCCCGGGACTAGCGGCGACGTCGATGAGCAGTTCTTC
-	-	TRBV12-3/TRBV12-4	TRBJ1-4	CASRGREKLFF	TGTGCCAGCAGGGGGAGGGAAAAACTGTTTTTT
-	TRBD1	TRBV28	TRBJ2-7	CASSIAGTGIREQYF	TGTGCCAGCAGTATAGCCGGGACAGGGATCCGCGAGCAGTACTTC
-	TRBD2	TRBV4-3	TRBJ2-3	CASSQDLAGGSPDTQYF	TGCGCCAGCAGCCAAGATCTGGCGGGAGGGAGTCCAGATACGCAGTATTTT
many	-	TRBV25-1	TRBJ1-1	CASSGTANTEAFF	TGTGCCAGCAGTGGGACGGCCAACACTGAAGCTTTCTTT
-	-	TRBV7-8	TRBJ2-1	CAIRSGFEQFF	TGTGCCATCCGGAGCGGGTTTGAACAATTCTTC
few	TRBD2	TRBV5-5	TRBJ2-3	CASSPRGREGTDTQYF	TGTGCCAGCAGCCCCCGGGGCCGGGAGGGCACAGATACGCAGTATTTT
-	TRBD1	TRBV20-1	TRBJ1-6	CSAQYRGHNSPLHF	TGCAGTGCACAATACAGGGGCCATAATTCACCCCTCCACTTT
-	TRBD2	TRBV20-1	TRBJ2-1	CSARPGGGLLEQFF	TGCAGTGCTAGGCCCGGGGGAGGGCTCCTTGAGCAGTTCTTC
-	-	TRBV20-1	TRBJ2-1	CSARVPTRKEDEQFF	TGCAGTGCTAGAGTCCCGACTAGGAAGGAGGATGAGCAGTTCTTC
-	-	TRBV27	TRBJ2-3	CASSLEGRLTDTQYF	TGTGCCAGCAGTTTAGAGGGCAGACTCACAGATACGCAGTATTTT
few	TRBD2	TRBV4-2	TRBJ2-5	CASSQDRLAGGVETQYF	TGTGCCAGCAGCCAAGATCGCCTAGCGGGAGGAGTGGAGACCCAGTACTTC
-	TRBD1	TRBV7-9	TRBJ2-1	CASSLGQVYNEQFF	TGTGCCAGCAGCTTGGGACAGGTTTACAATGAGCAGTTCTTC
-	-	TRBV18	TRBJ1-4	CASSPSLGSGKLFF	TGTGCCAGCTCACCCAGCTTGGGATCGGGAAAACTGTTTTTT
-	TRBD1	TRBV6-5	TRBJ2-2	CASSYAYWGDRGLGELFF	TGTGCCAGCAGTTACGCTTATTGGGGGGACAGGGGTCTCGGGGAGCTGTTTTTT
-	TRBD2	TRBV5-1	TRBJ2-5	CASSLAPAGEEETQYF	TGCGCCAGCAGCTTGGCCCCAGCGGGAGAAGAAGAGACCCAGTACTTC
-	-	TRBV19	TRBJ2-6	CASSINPWGPETGANVLTF	TGTGCCAGTAGTATAAATCCGTGGGGCCCAGAGACTGGGGCCAACGTCCTGACTTTC
few	TRBD2	TRBV20-1	TRBJ2-3	CSPQPTSKFTDTQYF	TGCAGCCCTCAGCCGACTAGCAAGTTCACAGATACGCAGTATTTT
-	-	TRBV20-1	TRBJ1-2	CSARAGFWGGGYGYTF	TGCAGTGCTAGAGCCGGATTCTGGGGGGGAGGGTATGGCTACACCTTC
few	-	TRBV12-3/TRBV12-4	TRBJ2-7	CASSSGGTYEQYF	TGTGCCAGCAGTTCCGGGGGTACCTACGAGCAGTACTTC